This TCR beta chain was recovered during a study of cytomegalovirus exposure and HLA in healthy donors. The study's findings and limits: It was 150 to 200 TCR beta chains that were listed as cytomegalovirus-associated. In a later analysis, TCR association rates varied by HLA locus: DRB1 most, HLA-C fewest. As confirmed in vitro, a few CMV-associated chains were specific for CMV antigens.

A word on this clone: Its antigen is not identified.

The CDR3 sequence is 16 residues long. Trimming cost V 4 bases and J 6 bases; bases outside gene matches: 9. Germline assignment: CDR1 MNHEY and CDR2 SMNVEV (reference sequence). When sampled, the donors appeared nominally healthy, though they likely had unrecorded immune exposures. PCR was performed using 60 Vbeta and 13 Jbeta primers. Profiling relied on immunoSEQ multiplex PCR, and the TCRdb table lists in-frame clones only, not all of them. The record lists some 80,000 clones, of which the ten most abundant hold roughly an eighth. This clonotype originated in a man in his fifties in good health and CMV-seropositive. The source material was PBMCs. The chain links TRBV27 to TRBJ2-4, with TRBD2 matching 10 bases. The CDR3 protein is CASSSIPRTSGNIQYF. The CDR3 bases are TGTGCCAGCAGTTCCATACCCCGGACTAGCGGAAACATTCAGTACTTC.